The table lists the clone carrying this T cell receptor beta chain with a count of one. This sample is drawn from a study of blood T cell repertoires in COVID-19. Overall study context: Italy, Spain and the United States were the sources of the convalescent and acute COVID-19 samples.

Study processing details: Scientists estimated how many nucleated cells there were by amplifying reference gene primers. Assay used: immunoSEQ multiplex PCR; TCRdb lists only in-frame clones, some missing. The V and J calls and the clone size are those of that table, but D and trimming were determined from the DNA. The data show over 200,000 clones, with roughly 85% seen just once and around 20% held by the top ten. J was trimmed by 1 base and V by 3 bases; bases with no gene match: 5. The CDR3 consists of 16 residues. Germline CDR1 and CDR2: MNHEY and SVGAGI. Sequencing was carried out using PBMCs or T cells enriched from blood (not recorded which). The sequence was obtained from a man aged 35-49 years who had recovered from COVID-19. The chain links TRBV6-5 to TRBJ2-2; 7 nucleotides match TRBD1. The CDR3 protein is CASSYEGARNTGELFF. The CDR3 nucleotides are TGTGCCAGCAGTTATGAGGGGGCAAGGAACACCGGGGAGCTGTTTTTT.